This TCR beta chain was sequenced in a study of blood T cells in healthy people across ages. Overall study findings and caveats: A roughly linear age-dependent decrease characterized TCR beta diversity per million T cells.

The authors ran a second PCR of 7 to 11 cycles using a sample-barcoded 5' primer and a J-beta primer mix. TCRdb re-derived calls from the 5' RACE reads in MiXCR, one entry per CDR3 protein. This repertoire shows 1.5 million to 2 million distinct CDR3 sequences, about 39% found once; its top ten account for about 23%. Germline V gene data show CDR1 as SGDLS and CDR2 as YYNGEE. V was cut by 2 bases and J by 6 bases, with 15 bases left in between. CDR3 length equals 15 residues. About this clonotype itself: Its antigen remains unidentified.

Material for sequencing was blood. This TCR derives from a human donor in good health. V usage is TRBV9 and J usage is TRBJ2-1, with a possible D match to TRBD2 (6 bases). This chain's CDR3 is CASSVSPLGGNEQFF. CDR3 in DNA: TGTGCCAGCAGCGTTAGTCCCTTGGGGGGCAATGAGCAGTTCTTC.